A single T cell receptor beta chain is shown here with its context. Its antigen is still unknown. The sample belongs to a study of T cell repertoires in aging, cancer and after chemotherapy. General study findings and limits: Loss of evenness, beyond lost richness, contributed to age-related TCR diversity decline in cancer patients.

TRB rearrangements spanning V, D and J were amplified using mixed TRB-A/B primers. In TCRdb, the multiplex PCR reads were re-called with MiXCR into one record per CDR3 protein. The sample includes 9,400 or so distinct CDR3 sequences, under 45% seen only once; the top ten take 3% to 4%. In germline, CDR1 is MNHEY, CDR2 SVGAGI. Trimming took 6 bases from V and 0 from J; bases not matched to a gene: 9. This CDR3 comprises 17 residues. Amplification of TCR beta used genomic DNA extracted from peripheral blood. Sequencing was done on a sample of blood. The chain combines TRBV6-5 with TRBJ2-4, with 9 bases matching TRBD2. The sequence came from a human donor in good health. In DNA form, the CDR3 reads TGTGCCAGCAGCCGGACTAGCGTAGATCAAGCCAAAAACATTCAGTACTTC. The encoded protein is CASSRTSVDQAKNIQYF.